Presented here are 26 T cell receptor beta chains from one specimen sequenced in a study of blood T cell repertoires in COVID-19. Using immunoSEQ multiplex PCR, the repertoire was profiled, and TCRdb retains in-frame clones only, with some absent. The sample holds 50,000 or so clones; approximately 85% are singletons and the top ten take roughly 2.1%. The specimen sequenced was peripheral blood. These receptors came from a woman aged 60 to 75 with acute or convalescent COVID-19.

With regard to this clone: One end of the junction varies from germline; a read error may be responsible. This chain links TRBV13 with TRBJ2-7; TRBD1 is a possible D gene (6 bases). Germline assignment: CDR1 PRHDT and CDR2 FYEKMQ (reference sequence). This CDR3 has 12 residues. The CDR3 nucleotides are TGTGCCAGCAGCTTGGCCCAAGGGGACATCCACTTC. The encoded protein is CASSLAQGDIHF. The variable domain in full, completed from reference TRBV13 and TRBJ2-7, reads AAGVIQSPRHLIKEKRETATLKCYPIPRHDTVYWYQQGPGQDPQFLISFYEKMQSDKGSIPDRFSAQQFSDYHSELNMSSLELGDSALYFCASSLAQGDIHFGPGTRLTVT.

This rearrangement joins TRBV19 to TRBJ1-5; D ambiguous. The V gene lost 3 bases and the J gene lost 11 bases, with 8 bases spanning the gap. Germline V lookup: CDR1 LNHDA, CDR2 SQIVND (reference sequence). The CDR3 length is 11 residues. CDR3 in amino acids: CASSISGAQHF. CDR3 nucleotide sequence: TGTGCCAGTAGTATCTCCGGGGCCCAGCATTTT.

The rearrangement uses TRBV6-5 and TRBJ2-2; 7 bases agree with TRBD1. The CDR3 extends over 14 amino acids. Germline assignment: CDR1 MNHEY and CDR2 SVGAGI. V lost 5 bases, J lost 4 bases, and 4 bases stayed unmatched. The CDR3 DNA sequence: TGTGCCAGCAGTCGGGACAGATTCACCGGGGAGCTGTTTTTT. It specifies CASSRDRFTGELFF.

The chain is built from TRBV18 and TRBJ1-6, with TRBD1 identical over 8 bases. From germline, CDR1 is KGHSH and CDR2 LQKENI. The CDR3 covers 15 residues. Trimming cost V 3 bases and J 7 bases; bases outside gene matches: 5. CDR3 DNA sequence: TGTGCCAGCTCACCCCAGGGGGCCGGGAATTCACCCCTCCACTTT. Amino acids: CASSPQGAGNSPLHF.

This chain uses TRBV19 with TRBJ1-2; a possible D gene is TRBD1 (5 bases). The V end was cut by 5 bases, the J end by 3 bases, with 10 bases between. This CDR3 region has 13 residues. Germline CDR1 and CDR2: LNHDA and SQIVND (reference sequence). Here the CDR3 DNA reads TGTGCCAGTAGTGCGGAGGGGTACTATGGCTACACCTTC. It is translated as CASSAEGYYGYTF. Full variable domain (rest looked up from reference TRBV19 and TRBJ1-2): DGGITQSPKYLFRKEGQNVTLSCEQNLNHDAMYWYRQDPGQGLRLIYYSQIVNDFQKGDIAEGYSVSREKKESFPLTVTSAQKNPTAFYLCASSAEGYYGYTFGSGTRLTVV.

The genes are TRBV5-1 and TRBJ1-1, with 8 positions matching TRBD1. The CDR3 sequence is 15 residues long. J lost 0 bases, V lost 3 bases, and 4 bases had no gene match. Germline V gene data show CDR1 as SGHRS and CDR2 as YFSETQ. The CDR3 sequence: CASSSSTGVNTEAFF. CDR3 nucleotide sequence: TGCGCCAGCAGCTCTTCGACAGGGGTGAACACTGAAGCTTTCTTT.

V gene TRBV19 combines with J gene TRBJ2-7; maybe TRBD1 (7 bases). Trimming shortened V by 4 bases and J by 4 bases, and 20 bases separated the two germline ends. The CDR3 extends over 16 amino acids. Germline CDR1 LNHDA, CDR2 SQIVND (reference sequence). In DNA form, the CDR3 reads TGTGCCAGTAGTAACTTTGCCGCGGGACAGCCTTACGAGCAGTACTTC. It encodes CASSNFAAGQPYEQYF.

This clone was seen once. The rearrangement uses TRBV7-3 and TRBJ2-5, with D possibly matching TRBD1 (5 bases). The V and J ends lost 5 bases and 3 bases respectively, with 19 bases between them. Germline V gene lookup returns CDR1 SGHTA and CDR2 FQGTGA. CDR3 length: 16 amino acids. This CDR3 is CASSLGSLGRKETQYF. The CDR3 nucleotides read TGTGCCAGCAGCCTAGGAAGCCTGGGGCGGAAAGAGACCCAGTACTTC.

The chain links TRBV27 to TRBJ2-3, with 8 bases identical to TRBD1. The V and J ends lost 6 bases and 6 bases, in that order; junction bases with no gene match: 11. The germline CDR1 and CDR2 sequences are MNHEY and SMNVEV (reference sequence). This CDR3 is built from 15 residues. CDR3 in DNA: TGTGCCAGCAGGGGCCGACAGGGGCCATGGGATACGCAGTATTTT. Protein: CASRGRQGPWDTQYF.

The chain combines TRBV3-1 (or the pseudogene TRBV3-2) with TRBJ1-6; D gene ambiguous. Looked up from germline, CDR1 is LGHDT and CDR2 is YNNKEL (reference sequence). The V and J ends lost 0 bases and 3 bases respectively, with 3 bases between them. The CDR3 runs 14 residues. The CDR3 nucleotides read TGTGCCAGCAGCCAAGATAACTATAATTCACCCCTCCACTTT. This sequence encodes CASSQDNYNSPLHF.

This chain connects TRBV5-8 to TRBJ1-5; 7 nucleotides match TRBD1. The V and J ends lost 4 bases and 2 bases, in that order; junction bases with no gene match: 6. CDR1 SGHTS and CDR2 YDEGEE come from the germline V gene. The CDR3 contains 15 residues. The CDR3 DNA follows: TGTGCCAGCAGCCGACTGGGGACAGGCAATCAGCCCCAGCATTTT. Its protein is CASSRLGTGNQPQHF.

The chain uses TRBV7-3 and TRBJ1-5; D not certain. Germline V CDR1 and CDR2: SGHTA, FQGTGA. V lost 5 bases and J 2 bases, leaving 7 bases between the germline ends. The CDR3 is 13 amino acids. CDR3 loop: CASSAEGNQPQHF. CDR3 bases: TGTGCCAGCAGCGCGGAGGGCAATCAGCCCCAGCATTTT.

V is TRBV28 and J is TRBJ1-1; no clear D gene. CDR3 length equals 15 residues. The ends were cut back, 1 base at V and 1 base at J, with 10 bases in the middle. Germline V gene lookup returns CDR1 MDHEN and CDR2 SYDVKM. DNA of the CDR3: TGTGCCAGCAGTTTATATGGCAGTTCGAACACTGAAGCTTTCTTT. Amino acids: CASSLYGSSNTEAFF.

V and J are TRBV11-1 and TRBJ1-2, with D perhaps matching TRBD1 (6 bases). The length of the CDR3 is 14 residues. Deletions cut 2 bases from V and 1 base from J, with 8 bases between. Per the germline V gene, CDR1 is SGHAT and CDR2 is FQDESV (reference sequence). The CDR3 sequence is CASSLKGDNYGYTF. In nucleotides, the CDR3 is TGTGCCAGCAGCTTAAAGGGGGATAACTATGGCTACACCTTC.

The V gene is TRBV6-1, the J gene TRBJ2-7, with D perhaps matching TRBD1 (5 bases). The V gene's germline CDR1 is MNHNS and CDR2 SASEGT. Trimming pared 2 bases from V and 3 bases from J, leaving 14 bases between. CDR3 length: 15 residues. The CDR3 is CASSESWQGIYEQYF. CDR3 coding DNA: TGTGCCAGCAGTGAATCGTGGCAGGGAATCTACGAGCAGTACTTC.

J is TRBJ2-7 and V is TRBV6-6; 9 bases agree with TRBD1. CDR1 MNHNY and CDR2 SVGAGI come from the germline V gene (reference sequence). With V trimmed by 6 bases and J by 6 bases, 9 bases remained unmatched. The CDR3 is 14 residues long. The CDR3 is CASSPRTGASEQYF. The CDR3 coding sequence is TGTGCCAGCAGCCCCCGGACAGGGGCCTCCGAGCAGTACTTC.

The V gene is TRBV9, the J gene TRBJ2-2; weak D call: TRBD1 (5 bases). This CDR3 has 17 amino acids. Germline loops: CDR1 SGDLS, CDR2 YYNGEE. The V and J ends lost 5 bases and 5 bases respectively, with 22 bases between them. In DNA form, the CDR3 reads TGTGCCAGCAGTCCCATCCTAGGACAAATGGGAACCGGGGAGCTGTTTTTT. Amino acid sequence: CASSPILGQMGTGELFF.

The chain links TRBV29-1 to TRBJ2-2; 13 nucleotides align to TRBD2. V lost 5 bases, J lost 3 bases, and 3 bases stayed unmatched. Per germline, CDR1 SQVTM and CDR2 ANQGSEA. The CDR3 has 15 amino acids. The CDR3 DNA is TGCAGCGTTAGGACTAGCGGGAGCGACACCGGGGAGCTGTTTTTT. Translated, it gives CSVRTSGSDTGELFF.

The genes are TRBV30 and TRBJ1-6, with 9 bases matching TRBD1. The ends lost 3 bases at V and 7 bases at J; junction bases unmatched: 7. Germline CDR1 reads GTSNPN; CDR2 reads SVGIG (reference sequence). The CDR3 contains 15 residues. CDR3 nucleotides: TGTGCCTGGAGGGCGGGACAGGGAGGGAATTCACCCCTCCACTTT. Protein product: CAWRAGQGGNSPLHF.

The chain has TRBV12-3 or TRBV12-4 and TRBJ1-4, with D possibly TRBD1 on 5 matching bases. V dropped 2 bases and J dropped 10 bases, with 5 bases sitting between them. CDR3 length equals 11 residues. CDR3 sequence reads: CASSLRGKLFF. In DNA, the CDR3 is TGTGCCAGCAGTTTAAGGGGAAAACTGTTTTTT.

The genes are TRBV18 and TRBJ2-3; the D gene is possibly TRBD1 (5 bases). The CDR3 spans 14 residues. V gave up 6 bases and J gave up 0 bases, with 10 bases separating them. The germline V gene has CDR1 KGHSH and CDR2 LQKENI. The CDR3 DNA sequence: TGTGCCAGCTCGCGGACACTTAGCACAGATACGCAGTATTTT. Residues: CASSRTLSTDTQYF. The variable domain in full, completed from reference TRBV18 and TRBJ2-3, reads NAGVMQNPRHLVRRRGQEARLRCSPMKGHSHVYWYRQLPEEGLKFMVYLQKENIIDESGMPKERFSAEFPKEGPSILRIQQVVRGDSAAYFCASSRTLSTDTQYFGPGTRLTVL.

The rearrangement links TRBV7-8 to TRBJ1-5; D uncertain. Germline-derived CDR1 and CDR2 are SGHVS and FQNEAQ. The length of the CDR3 is 14 residues. Trimming left V 2 bases short and J 4 bases short, with 9 bases between. The CDR3 DNA reads as TGTGCCAGCAGCTTATCGCAGTTTAATCAGCCCCAGCATTTT. Encoded protein: CASSLSQFNQPQHF.

The rearrangement uses TRBV19 and TRBJ2-7; TRBD1 might be the D (5 bases). This CDR3 contains 14 residues. Germline CDR1 and CDR2: LNHDA and SQIVND (reference sequence). V lost 3 bases, J lost 3 bases, and 12 bases lay in between. This CDR3 is CASSMARDNYEQYF. The CDR3 DNA reads as TGTGCCAGTAGTATGGCCAGGGATAACTACGAGCAGTACTTC.

The chain couples TRBV30 to TRBJ2-5; TRBD2 matches 13 bases. Germline-derived CDR1 and CDR2 are GTSNPN and SVGIG (reference sequence). The CDR3 consists of 17 residues. V lost 0 bases, J lost 1 base, and 5 bases stayed unmatched. The DNA for the CDR3 is TGTGCCTGGAGTGTAAGACTAGCGGGAGGACTCCAAGAGACCCAGTACTTC. Translation gives CAWSVRLAGGLQETQYF.

V usage is TRBV10-3 and J usage is TRBJ1-3, with no clear D. The CDR3 covers 19 residues. The V gene's germline CDR1 is ENHRY and CDR2 SYGVKD. V lost 0 bases, J lost 3 bases, and 21 bases lay in between. The CDR3 region has the DNA TGTGCCATCAGTGAGTCGCAGTCGTCTAGCACTGGTCTTGGAAACACCATATATTTT. Protein sequence: CAISESQSSSTGLGNTIYF.

This sequence joins TRBV5-4 and TRBJ1-2, with D possibly matching TRBD1 (6 bases). Germline CDR1 reads SGHNT; CDR2 reads YYREEE (reference sequence). CDR3 length equals 14 residues. The V gene lost 4 bases and the J gene lost 2 bases, with 12 bases spanning the gap. The DNA of the CDR3 is TGTGCCAGCAGCCCAGGGACAAACAACTATGGCTACACCTTC. Its translation is CASSPGTNNYGYTF.